Listed below are T cell receptor beta chains from one sample, sequenced in a study of OX40 agonist ivuxolimab in advanced cancers. The repertoire was sequenced with immunoSEQ multiplex PCR; TCRdb's copy has only in-frame clones and lacks some. The sample consists of tens of thousands of clones, around 77% of them appearing once. The material was CD4+ or CD8+ T cells sorted from blood, obtained in a trial of the OX40 agonist ivuxolimab. The receptors derive from an adult with an advanced solid tumor such as melanoma, head and neck, liver or kidney cancer. Each CDR3 is given without its conserved first and last residue. The D gene is left open where the match is weak.

>NA|TRBJ1-3|TRBV5-6
ASSLDLINTIY
>TRBD1|TRBJ1-1|TRBV5-1
ASSAGTGLSEAF
>NA|TRBJ1-1|TRBV7-2
ASSSWGAEAF
>NA|TRBJ1-1|TRBV5-4
ASSFEAGGAF
>NA|TRBJ2-7|TRBV6-6
ANSYLKYID
>NA|TRBJ2-3|TRBV2
ATTGSRRTDTQY
>TRBD1|TRBJ1-1|TRBV7-2
ASRSRGGQGVNTEAF
>NA|TRBJ1-1|TRBV5-4
ASSLDFTEAF
>NA|TRBJ2-5|TRBV11-2
ASSPGVEARETQY
>NA|TRBJ2-1|TRBV18
ASSGVGDEQF
>TRBD1|TRBJ2-7|TRBV19
ASSWDSSYEQY
>NA|TRBJ2-6|TRBV19
ASSVQGGVLT
>NA|TRBJ1-2|TRBV2
ASSERSDNGYT
>NA|TRBJ1-1|TRBV7-6
ASSLQGLNTEAF
>NA|TRBJ1-1|TRBV5-1
ASSGQVSNTEAF
>TRBD2|TRBJ2-2|TRBV5-1
ASSQGSRGDAGELF
>NA|TRBJ2-7|TRBV6-1
ASSPPGVEQY
>NA|TRBJ1-6|TRBV21-1
ERGANSPLH
>NA|TRBJ1-3|TRBV18
ASSPRLGLGTVYSGNTIY
>NA|TRBJ1-1|TRBV6-7
ASSYSFLDTEAF
>TRBD1|TRBJ1-5|TRBV7-9
ASSQGTANQPQH
>NA|TRBJ1-1|TRBV7-3
ASSFGPATEAF
>TRBD2|TRBJ2-7|TRBV5-1
ASRGLAGGGDHEQY
>NA|TRBJ1-5|TRBV28
ASSSTSSSQH
>TRBD2|TRBJ2-3|TRBV4-1
ASSQGLALTQY
>TRBD1|TRBJ1-2|TRBV18
ASSPLPIGTGTLDYGYT
>NA|TRBJ1-3|TRBV7-2
ASSLVGRGNTIY
>TRBD2|TRBJ2-2|TRBV12-5
ASGLSTSGINTGELF
>TRBD1|TRBJ2-1|TRBV19
ASSIVLGQSRGNEQF
>TRBD2|TRBJ2-5|TRBV28
ASNLGGRVQGSQY
>NA|TRBJ2-1|TRBV9
ASSEYESSHEQF
>TRBD1|TRBJ2-1|TRBV5-1
ASSLEGQGSYNEQF
>TRBD1|TRBJ2-7|TRBV2
ASREGGLKVIYEQY
>NA|TRBJ1-1|TRBV6-1
ASSEGGGRTEAF
>NA|TRBJ1-1|TRBV6-5
ASTRESGNEAF
>NA|TRBJ1-2|TRBV7-8
ASSPDSVTYGYT
>NA|TRBJ2-2|TRBV30
ARDGTGELF
>NA|TRBJ2-7|TRBV6-5
ASSTPPYYEQY
>NA|TRBJ2-1|TRBV7-9
ASSLKRVGAGEQF
>TRBD2|TRBJ2-1|TRBV4-1
ASSAQGLASYNEQF